This T cell receptor beta chain appears in the sequencing data of a study of cytomegalovirus exposure and HLA in healthy donors. Findings and caveats of the study: Follow-up analysis seemed to connect common viral pathogens with several of the most significant clusters identified.

13 Jbeta primers and 60 Vbeta primers were used for the PCR. Clones were read by immunoSEQ multiplex PCR, and TCRdb kept only the in-frame ones, dropping some. The profile shows about 220,000 clones, approximately 88% of them singletons. The germline V and J ends were trimmed by 2 bases and 5 bases, with 16 bases remaining between them. Germline values: CDR1 LNHDA, CDR2 SQIVND (reference sequence). CDR3 length: 16 residues. In regard to this clone: Its specificity is unknown.

Sample: PBMCs. The V and J genes are TRBV19 and TRBJ1-5; the D gene is possibly TRBD1 (6 bases). The sequence was collected from a boy aged 2 to 10 in good health and CMV-seronegative. The CDR3 loop reads CASSILRTVPDQPQHF. CDR3 nucleotides: TGTGCCAGTAGTATACTACGGACAGTTCCGGATCAGCCCCAGCATTTT.